The 2 T cell receptor beta chains in this list originate from one sample, sequenced in a study of read filtering for tumor transcriptome and immune sequencing. From roughly 390 ng of RNA, a library with molecular barcoded alpha/delta and beta/gamma adaptors was made. One entry per CDR3 protein results from TCRdb running MiXCR on the reads. Counted here are over 45,000 distinct CDR3 sequences, about 20% occurring once; the ten biggest clones make up less than 45%. Sequenced input: a population of CD138-negative cells sorted from bone marrow. Receptor source: a donor over 35 with multiple myeloma.

In its sample, this clonotype was seen a few times. A far bigger clonotype differs at one base, so this is likely a read error. The rearrangement joins TRBV28 to TRBJ2-1, with 8 bases aligning to TRBD2. The CDR3 extends over 14 amino acids. With V trimmed by 5 bases and J by 10 bases, 10 bases remained unmatched. CDR1 MDHEN and CDR2 SYDVKM come from the germline V gene. CDR3 sequence reads: CASSPLAGDYEQFF. The CDR3 DNA sequence: TGTGCCAGCAGTCCCCTAGCGGGCGACTACGAGCAGTTCTTC.

This clonotype was seen ten or more times. The chain links TRBV14 to TRBJ2-1; 11 bases line up with TRBD2. With V trimmed by 2 bases and J by 3 bases, 3 bases remained unmatched. Germline V lookup: CDR1 SGHDN, CDR2 FVKESK. There are 16 residues in the CDR3. The CDR3 here is CASSQLAGGHYNEQFF. For the CDR3, the DNA is TGTGCCAGCAGCCAACTAGCGGGAGGACACTACAATGAGCAGTTCTTC.